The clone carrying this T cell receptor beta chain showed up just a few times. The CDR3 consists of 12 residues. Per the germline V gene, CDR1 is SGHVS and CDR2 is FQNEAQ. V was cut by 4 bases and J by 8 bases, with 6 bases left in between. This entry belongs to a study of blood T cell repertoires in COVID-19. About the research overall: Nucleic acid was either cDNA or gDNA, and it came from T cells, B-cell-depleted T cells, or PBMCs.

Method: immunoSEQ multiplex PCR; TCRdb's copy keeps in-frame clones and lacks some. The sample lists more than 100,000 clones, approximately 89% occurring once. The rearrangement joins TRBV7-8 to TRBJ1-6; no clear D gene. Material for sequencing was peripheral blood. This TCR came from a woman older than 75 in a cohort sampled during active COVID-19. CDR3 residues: CASSSEYSPLHF. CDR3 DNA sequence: TGTGCCAGCAGCTCTGAGTATTCACCCCTCCACTTT.